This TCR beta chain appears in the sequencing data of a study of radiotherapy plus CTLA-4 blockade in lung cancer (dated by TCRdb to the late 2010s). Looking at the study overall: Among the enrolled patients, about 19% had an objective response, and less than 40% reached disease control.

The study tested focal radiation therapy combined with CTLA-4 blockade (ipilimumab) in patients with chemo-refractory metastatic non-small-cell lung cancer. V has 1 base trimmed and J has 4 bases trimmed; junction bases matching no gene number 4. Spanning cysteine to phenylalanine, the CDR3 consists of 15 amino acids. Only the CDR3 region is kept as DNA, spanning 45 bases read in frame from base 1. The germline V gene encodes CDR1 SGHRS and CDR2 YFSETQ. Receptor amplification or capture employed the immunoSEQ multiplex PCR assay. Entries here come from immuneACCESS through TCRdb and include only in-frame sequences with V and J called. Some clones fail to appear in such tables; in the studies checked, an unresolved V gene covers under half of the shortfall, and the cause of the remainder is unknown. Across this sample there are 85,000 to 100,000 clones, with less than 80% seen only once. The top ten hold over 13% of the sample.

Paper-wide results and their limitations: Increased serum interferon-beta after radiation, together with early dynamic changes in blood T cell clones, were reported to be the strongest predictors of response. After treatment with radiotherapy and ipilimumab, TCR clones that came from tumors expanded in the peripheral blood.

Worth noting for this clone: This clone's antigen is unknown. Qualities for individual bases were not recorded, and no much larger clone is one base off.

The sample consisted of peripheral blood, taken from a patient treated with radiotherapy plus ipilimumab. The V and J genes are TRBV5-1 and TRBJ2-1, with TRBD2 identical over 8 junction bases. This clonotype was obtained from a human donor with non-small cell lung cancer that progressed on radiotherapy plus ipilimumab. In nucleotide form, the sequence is TGCGCCAGCAGCTTGAATACGGGAGGGTACAATGAGCAGTTCTTC. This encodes CASSLNTGGYNEQFF.